This T cell receptor (beta chain) derives from a study of beta chain features in type 1 diabetes. Study context: Examined across all samples were over 85 million sorted cells.

This clone was seen only a few times. Reverse transcribing all isolated RNA meant expressed TCRB transcripts were sequenced. Sequenced by immunoSEQ multiplex PCR; TCRdb stores in-frame clones only, minus some. The sample contains around 180,000 clones, about 13% of which appear only once. The authors sorted CD4+ naive, central memory, regulatory and stem cell-like memory cells via CD45RO/CCR7/CD25/CD127/CD95/CD27. The germline gives CDR1 LNHDA, CDR2 SQIVND (reference sequence). The CDR3 runs to 16 residues. Losses at the gene ends were 7 bases for V and 1 base for J; bases not matched to a gene: 8. This sequence was found in a woman younger than 35 in good health. This sequence joins TRBV19 and TRBJ2-7; 12 nucleotides match TRBD2. Sequencing input: central memory CD4+ T cells from blood. The CDR3 bases are TGTGCCAGTAAACGGGAGACTAGCGGGAGTTCCTACGAGCAGTACTTC. Amino acids: CASKRETSGSSYEQYF.